The source of this TCR beta chain is a study of cytomegalovirus exposure and HLA in healthy donors. The CDR3 runs 14 residues. Germline lookup yields CDR1 MNHEY and CDR2 SVGAGI. PCR involved 60 Vbeta and 13 Jbeta primers. TCRdb's table, derived via immunoSEQ multiplex PCR, lists solely in-frame clones and lacks some. In the table there are about 130,000 clones, roughly 68% of which are singletons. What was sequenced was PBMCs. This TCR was recovered from a woman between 50 and 59 years old in good health and CMV-seropositive. This chain uses TRBV6-5 with TRBJ2-5, with D tentatively TRBD1 (6 bases). The J call may be wrong; the DNA end is better matched by TRBJ2-7. CDR3 in amino acids: CASSRSRTGSEQYF. CDR3 DNA sequence: TGTGCCAGCAGCCGGTCCAGAACAGGGAGCGAGCAGTACTTC.